A selection of T cell receptor beta chains follows, all from one sample in a study of long-term antiretroviral therapy in people with HIV. Profiled with immunoSEQ multiplex PCR; TCRdb holds only in-frame clones, not every one. The sample shows around 23,000 clones, 70% to 85% of them seen only once. Here the sequenced sample was unsorted PBMCs, taken 4.4 years after starting antiretroviral therapy. These receptors were collected from a man aged 30-40 years with HIV. Each CDR3 is given with its conserved first and last residue. The order of the fields is V gene, clone size, D gene, CDR3 protein. D genes are given only for firm matches. The listing skips clone size in some rows; elsewhere it reads once, few, many or a size class.

TRBV5-4 | - | TRBD1 | CASSLDRGLYEQYF
TRBV5-8 | - | - | CASSVYRSPSDEQYF
TRBV14 | - | TRBD1 | CASSQDAGGYTEAFF
TRBV4-1 | few | TRBD1 | CASSRGQGDYEQYF
TRBV4-2 | - | - | CASSQEGLGSGNTIYF
TRBV15 | once | - | CATSRERGAQPQHF
TRBV19 | - | - | CASSPTGSSYEQYF
TRBV11-2 | - | TRBD1 | CASSLGQGEQYF
TRBV5-4 | - | TRBD2 | CASSSLGGDGANTGELFF
TRBV28 | - | TRBD1 | CASRLGTGGYNEQFF
TRBV5-1 | - | - | CASSLGGAYYEQYF
TRBV4-2 | - | - | CASSPQAFNTEAFF
TRBV6-6 | - | TRBD1 | CASSLRDRGNSPLHF
TRBV19 | - | TRBD2 | CASSIARGSYYEQYF
TRBV7-9 | - | TRBD2 | CASIHPGGISAGELFF
TRBV5-1 | - | TRBD2 | CASSLGAGGYNEQFF
TRBV4-3 | few | TRBD2 | CASSQDRIAGFNEQFF
TRBV11-2 | - | TRBD2 | CASFGLAGGRREQETQYF
TRBV11-1 | - | - | CASSSLGARVPYEQYF
TRBV9 | - | TRBD1 | CASSVDAGGLRDQPQHF
TRBV5-4 | few | TRBD2 | CASFRLAGVEDTQYF
TRBV7-9 | - | TRBD2 | CASSSTGLAGAYEQYF
TRBV19 | - | - | CASSIGPPGLNQPQHF
TRBV4-1 | - | - | CASSQDSYGYTF
TRBV10-3 | - | - | CAISESWGGNQPQHF
TRBV18 | - | TRBD1 | CASSPPGQGASYGYTF
TRBV10-3 | - | TRBD2 | CAISEAGGSSYNEQFF
TRBV11-2 | - | TRBD1 | CASSLVKGGRGTEAFF
TRBV27 | large | TRBD1 | CASSGQGSGNTEAFF
TRBV6-5 | - | TRBD2 | CASSFGLAGVANTQYF
TRBV19 | - | TRBD2 | CASSRTSGSTDTQYF
TRBV28 | few | TRBD1 | CASSDRDGYTF
TRBV7-9 | - | - | CASSLDRPYEQYF
TRBV9 | - | - | CASSVRGADTEAFF
TRBV5-1 | - | - | CASSSHRRENEQFF
TRBV6-6 | - | - | CASTPGMSNQPQHF
TRBV5-1 | - | TRBD1 | CASSPGGGIGYTF
TRBV29-1 | - | - | CSVEGETDFYGYTF
TRBV27 | - | - | CASSPIGGGTEAFF
TRBV5-6 | - | - | CASSPGGFLVDEKLFF
TRBV2 | - | - | CASRERDGVWPLHF
TRBV5-1 | - | TRBD1 | CASSLDRGGEKLFF
TRBV4-1 | - | - | CASSQDIDRPLGTGELFF
TRBV28 | - | - | CASSRSGDKAFF